This entry features one T cell receptor beta chain sequence. How the authors handled the data: Reference gene primers were amplified, and this amplification served to estimate nucleated cell counts. Using immunoSEQ multiplex PCR, the repertoire was profiled, and TCRdb retains in-frame clones only, with some absent. D and trimming were read from the DNA, whereas the V and J calls and clone size are those reported in that table. Of about 110,000 clones listed, roughly 84% are singletons. This CDR3 comprises 14 residues. Per germline, CDR1 ENHRY and CDR2 SYGVKD. V was pared by 4 bases and J by 7 bases, with 16 bases between. The data belong to a study of blood T cell repertoires in COVID-19. Study-wide context: T cells, B-cell-depleted T cells, or PBMCs supplied cDNA or gDNA.

This chain links TRBV10-3 with TRBJ1-1; D is unclear. The clonotype was recovered from a woman in her 40s with acute or convalescent COVID-19. Sequenced material: peripheral blood. The CDR3 sequence: CAISGERGGGEAFF. The CDR3 nucleotides read TGTGCCATCAGTGGCGAGCGGGGAGGCGGTGAAGCTTTCTTT.